This record covers a single TCR beta chain. Its specificity is unknown. Germline loops: CDR1 ENHRY, CDR2 SYGVKD. The CDR3 has 13 residues. Incorporation of UMIs carrying a 6-nucleotide sample barcode was performed by template switching. TCRdb re-called the 5' RACE reads, yielding one record per CDR3 amino acid sequence without DNA. The sample totals roughly 120,000 distinct CDR3 sequences. This sample stems from a study of monozygotic twins with inflammatory bowel disease. The study's findings and limits: Relative to healthy twins, IBD patients had fewer clonotypes in common with others, a gap that was especially apparent with disease activity. Patients got different immunosuppressive treatments, which may have made their repertoires more variable.

Sequenced sample: blood. This chain links TRBV10-3 with TRBJ1-2; TCRdb indicates TRBD1, and absent DNA this call remains unverified. The sequence came from a human donor with ulcerative colitis or Crohn's disease, or a healthy co-twin of an affected twin (not recorded which). The CDR3 sequence is CAISWTGDYGYTF.